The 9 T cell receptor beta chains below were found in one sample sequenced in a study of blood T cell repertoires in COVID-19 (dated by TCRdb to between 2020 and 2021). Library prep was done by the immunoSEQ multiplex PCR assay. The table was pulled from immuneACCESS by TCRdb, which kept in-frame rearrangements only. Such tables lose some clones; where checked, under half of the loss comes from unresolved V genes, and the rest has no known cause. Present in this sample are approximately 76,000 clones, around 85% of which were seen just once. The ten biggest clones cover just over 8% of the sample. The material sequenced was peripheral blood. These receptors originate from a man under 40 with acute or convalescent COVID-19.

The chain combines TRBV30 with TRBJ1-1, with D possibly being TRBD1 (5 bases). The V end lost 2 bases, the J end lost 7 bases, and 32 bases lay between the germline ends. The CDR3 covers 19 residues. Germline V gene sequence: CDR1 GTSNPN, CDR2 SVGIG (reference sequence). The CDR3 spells CAWSPPPNRAPGDFGEAFF. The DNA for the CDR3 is TGTGCCTGGAGTCCTCCCCCCAATCGCGCCCCGGGGGATTTCGGTGAAGCTTTCTTT.

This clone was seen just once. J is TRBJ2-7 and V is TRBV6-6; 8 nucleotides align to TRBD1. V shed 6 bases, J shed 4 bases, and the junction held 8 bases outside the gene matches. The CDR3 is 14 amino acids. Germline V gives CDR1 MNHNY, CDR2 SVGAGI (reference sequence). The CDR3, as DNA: TGTGCCAGCAGCTTTGGACAGGGAAGTTACGAGCAGTACTTC. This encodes CASSFGQGSYEQYF.

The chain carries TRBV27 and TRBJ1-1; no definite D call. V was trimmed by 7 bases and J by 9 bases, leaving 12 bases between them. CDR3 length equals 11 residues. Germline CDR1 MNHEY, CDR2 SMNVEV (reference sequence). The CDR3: CASMSGFQAFF. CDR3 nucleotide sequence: TGTGCCAGCATGTCTGGCTTTCAAGCTTTCTTT.

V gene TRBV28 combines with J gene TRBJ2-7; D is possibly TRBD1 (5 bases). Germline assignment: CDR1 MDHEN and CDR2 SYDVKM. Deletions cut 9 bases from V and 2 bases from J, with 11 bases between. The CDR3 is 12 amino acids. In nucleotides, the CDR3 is TGTGCCAGTCCCGTAGGGGCCTACGAGCAGTACTTC. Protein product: CASPVGAYEQYF.

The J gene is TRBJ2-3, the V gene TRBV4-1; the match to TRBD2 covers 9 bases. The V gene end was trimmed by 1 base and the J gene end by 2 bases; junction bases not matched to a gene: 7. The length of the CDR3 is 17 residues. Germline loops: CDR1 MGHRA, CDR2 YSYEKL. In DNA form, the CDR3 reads TGCGCCAGCAGCCAAGCCCAGACTAGCGGCCTCACAGATACGCAGTATTTT. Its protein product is CASSQAQTSGLTDTQYF.

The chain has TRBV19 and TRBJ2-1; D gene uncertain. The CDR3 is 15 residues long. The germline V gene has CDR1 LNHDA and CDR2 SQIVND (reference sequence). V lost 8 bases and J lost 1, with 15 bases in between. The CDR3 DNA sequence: TGTGCCAGTGCCTCGGCGGATGGGTCCTACAATGAGCAGTTCTTC. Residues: CASASADGSYNEQFF. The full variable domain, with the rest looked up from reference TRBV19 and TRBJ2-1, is DGGITQSPKYLFRKEGQNVTLSCEQNLNHDAMYWYRQDPGQGLRLIYYSQIVNDFQKGDIAEGYSVSREKKESFPLTVTSAQKNPTAFYLCASASADGSYNEQFFGPGTRLTVL.

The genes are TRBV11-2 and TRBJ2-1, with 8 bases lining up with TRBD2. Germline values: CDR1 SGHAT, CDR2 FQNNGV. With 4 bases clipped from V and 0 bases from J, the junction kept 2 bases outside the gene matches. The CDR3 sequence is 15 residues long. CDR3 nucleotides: TGTGCCAGCAGCTATAGCGGGGCCTCCTACAATGAGCAGTTCTTC. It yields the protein CASSYSGASYNEQFF.

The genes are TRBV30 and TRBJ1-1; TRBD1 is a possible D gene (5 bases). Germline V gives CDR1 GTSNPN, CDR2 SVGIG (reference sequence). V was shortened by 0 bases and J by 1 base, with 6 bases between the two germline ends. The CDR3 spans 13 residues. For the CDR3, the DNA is TGTGCCTGGAGTGTGCAGGGGAACACTGAAGCTTTCTTT. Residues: CAWSVQGNTEAFF. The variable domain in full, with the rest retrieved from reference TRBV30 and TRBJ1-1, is SQTIHQWPATLVQPVGSPLSLECTVEGTSNPNLYWYRQAAGRGLQLLFYSVGIGQISSEVPQNLSASRPQDRQFILSSKKLLLSDSGFYLCAWSVQGNTEAFFGQGTRLTVV.

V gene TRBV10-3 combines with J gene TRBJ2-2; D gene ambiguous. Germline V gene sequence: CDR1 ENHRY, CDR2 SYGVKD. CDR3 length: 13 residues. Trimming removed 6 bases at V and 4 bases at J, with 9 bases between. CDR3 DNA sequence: TGTGCCATCAGGCTAGACGGCACCGGGGAGCTGTTTTTT. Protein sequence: CAIRLDGTGELFF.